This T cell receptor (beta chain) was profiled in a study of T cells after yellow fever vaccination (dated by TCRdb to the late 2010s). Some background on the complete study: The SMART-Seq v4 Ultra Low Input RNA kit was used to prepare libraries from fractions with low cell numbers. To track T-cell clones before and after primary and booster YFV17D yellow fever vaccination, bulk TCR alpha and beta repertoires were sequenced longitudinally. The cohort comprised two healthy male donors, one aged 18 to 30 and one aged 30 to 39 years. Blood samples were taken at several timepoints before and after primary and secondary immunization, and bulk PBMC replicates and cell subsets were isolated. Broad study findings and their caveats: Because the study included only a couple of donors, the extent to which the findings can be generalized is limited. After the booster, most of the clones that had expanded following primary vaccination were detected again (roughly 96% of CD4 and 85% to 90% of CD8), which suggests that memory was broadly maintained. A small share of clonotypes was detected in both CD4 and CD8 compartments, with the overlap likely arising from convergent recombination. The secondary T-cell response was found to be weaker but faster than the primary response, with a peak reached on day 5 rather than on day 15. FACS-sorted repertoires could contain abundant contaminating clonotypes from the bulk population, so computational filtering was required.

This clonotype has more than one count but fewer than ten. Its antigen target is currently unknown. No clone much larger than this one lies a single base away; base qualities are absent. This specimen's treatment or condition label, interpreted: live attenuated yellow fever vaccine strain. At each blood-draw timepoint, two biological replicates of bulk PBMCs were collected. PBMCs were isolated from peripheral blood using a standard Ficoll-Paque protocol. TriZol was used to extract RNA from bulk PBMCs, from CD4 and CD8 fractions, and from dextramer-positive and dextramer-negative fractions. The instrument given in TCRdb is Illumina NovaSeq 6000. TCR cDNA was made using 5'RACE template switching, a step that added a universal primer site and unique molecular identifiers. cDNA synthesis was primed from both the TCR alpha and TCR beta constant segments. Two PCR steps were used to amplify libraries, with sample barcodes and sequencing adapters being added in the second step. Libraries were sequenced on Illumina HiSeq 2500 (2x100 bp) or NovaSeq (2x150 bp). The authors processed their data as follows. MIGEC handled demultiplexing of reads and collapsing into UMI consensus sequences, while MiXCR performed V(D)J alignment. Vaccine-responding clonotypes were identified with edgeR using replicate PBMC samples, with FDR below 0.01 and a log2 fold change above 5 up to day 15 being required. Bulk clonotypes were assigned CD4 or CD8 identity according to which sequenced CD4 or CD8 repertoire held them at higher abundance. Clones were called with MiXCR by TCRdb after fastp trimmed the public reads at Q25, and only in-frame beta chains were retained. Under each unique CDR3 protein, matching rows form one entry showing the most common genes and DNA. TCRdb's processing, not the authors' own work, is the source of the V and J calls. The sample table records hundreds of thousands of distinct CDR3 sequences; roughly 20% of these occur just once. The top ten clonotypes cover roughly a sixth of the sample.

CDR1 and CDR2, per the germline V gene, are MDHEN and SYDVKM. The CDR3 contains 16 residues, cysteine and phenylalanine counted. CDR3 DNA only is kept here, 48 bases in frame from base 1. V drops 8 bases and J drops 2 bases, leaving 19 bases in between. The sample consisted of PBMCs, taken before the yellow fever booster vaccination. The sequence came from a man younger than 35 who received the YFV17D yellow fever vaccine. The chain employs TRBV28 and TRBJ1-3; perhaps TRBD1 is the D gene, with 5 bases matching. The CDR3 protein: CASRVTGGETGNTIYF. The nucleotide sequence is TGTGCCAGCCGGGTTACGGGGGGGGAGACTGGAAACACCATATATTTT. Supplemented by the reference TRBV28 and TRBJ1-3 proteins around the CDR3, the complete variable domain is DVKVTQSSRYLVKRTGEKVFLECVQDMDHENMFWYRQDPGLGLRLIYFSYDVKMKEKGDIPEGYSVSREKKERFSLILESASTNQTSMYLCASRVTGGETGNTIYFGEGSWLTVV.